The 20 T cell receptor beta chains below all came from one sample that was sequenced in a study of blood T cell repertoires in COVID-19. Data came from immunoSEQ multiplex PCR; TCRdb stores just in-frame clones and leaves some out. Among some 58,000 clones listed, more than 75% were seen once. Sequencing was carried out using peripheral blood. The receptors were sampled from a middle-aged man with acute or convalescent COVID-19.

The chain links TRBV6-1 to TRBJ2-1, with a weak D call TRBD1 (6 bases). Looked up from germline, CDR1 is MNHNS and CDR2 is SASEGT. The CDR3 totals 16 residues. V lost 0 bases and J 4 bases, leaving 13 bases between the germline ends. CDR3 residues: CASSEAGRGGYNEQFF. The CDR3 DNA sequence: TGTGCCAGCAGTGAAGCGGGGAGAGGGGGATACAATGAGCAGTTCTTC.

The chain is built from TRBV9 and TRBJ1-4; D is possibly TRBD1 (6 bases). Per germline, CDR1 SGDLS and CDR2 YYNGEE. The CDR3 covers 15 residues. The V gene lost 4 bases and the J gene lost 0 bases, with 10 bases spanning the gap. CDR3 protein: CASSPPGATNEKLFF. DNA for the CDR3: TGTGCCAGCAGCCCCCCAGGGGCAACTAATGAAAAACTGTTTTTT.

The genes are TRBV11-2 and TRBJ2-5, with 9 bases fitting TRBD2. Germline V gene sequence: CDR1 SGHAT, CDR2 FQNNGV. With 0 bases clipped from V and 2 bases from J, the junction kept 4 bases outside the gene matches. There are 16 residues in the CDR3. The CDR3 loop reads CASSLDPLAGQETQYF. In nucleotides, the CDR3 is TGTGCCAGCAGCTTAGATCCGCTAGCGGGACAAGAGACCCAGTACTTC.

This clone has just one count. The chain joins TRBV10-3 to TRBJ1-3; no reliable D call. V was cut by 3 bases and J by 8 bases, with 11 bases left in between. CDR3 size: 13 residues. In germline, CDR1 is ENHRY, CDR2 SYGVKD. The CDR3 loop reads CAISDLRTDTIYF. In DNA, the CDR3 is TGTGCCATCAGTGATCTGAGAACAGACACCATATATTTT.

This clone has just one count. The chain couples TRBV9 to TRBJ1-1; D uncertain. The V end was cut by 4 bases, the J end by 5 bases, with 18 bases between. In germline, CDR1 is SGDLS, CDR2 YYNGEE. CDR3 size: 15 residues. The CDR3 region has the DNA TGTGCCAGCAGCCCCAAGGCAGCGAGGGTGACTGAAGCTTTCTTT. Protein: CASSPKAARVTEAFF.

The V call is TRBV11-2, the J call TRBJ1-1; TRBD1 aligns across 10 bases. The germline gives CDR1 SGHAT, CDR2 FQNNGV. The CDR3 totals 17 residues. With V trimmed by 1 base and J by 4 bases, 9 bases remained unmatched. CDR3 protein: CASSLGAGTGAITEAFF. The CDR3 DNA reads as TGTGCCAGCAGCTTAGGGGCCGGGACAGGGGCAATCACTGAAGCTTTCTTT. Drawing the rest from reference TRBV11-2 and TRBJ1-1, the complete variable domain is EAGVAQSPRYKIIEKRQSVAFWCNPISGHATLYWYQQILGQGPKLLIQFQNNGVVDDSQLPKDRFSAERLKGVDSTLKIQPAKLEDSAVYLCASSLGAGTGAITEAFFGQGTRLTVV.

The DNA of the CDR3 is TGTGCCAGCAGTTCAAGAGGGGGGGTACGGGGCTACACCTTC. This gives the protein CASSSRGGVRGYTF. The chain is built from TRBV27 and TRBJ1-2; D possibly corresponds to TRBD1 (6 bases). This CDR3 has 14 residues. V lost 4 bases and J 8 bases, leaving 17 bases between the germline ends. Per germline, CDR1 MNHEY and CDR2 SMNVEV (reference sequence).

V and J are TRBV5-8 and TRBJ2-1, with TRBD2 matching 16 bases. The CDR3 sequence is 16 residues long. The junction had 6 bases not matched to a gene; V was cut back by 4 bases and J by 8 bases. Looked up from germline, CDR1 is SGHTS and CDR2 is YDEGEE. CDR3 sequence reads: CASSQGTSGGAHEQFF. In nucleotides, the CDR3 is TGTGCCAGCAGCCAAGGGACTAGCGGGGGGGCACATGAGCAGTTCTTC. Supplemented by reference TRBV5-8 and TRBJ2-1, the full variable domain reads EAGVTQSPTHLIKTRGQQATLRCSPISGHTSVYWYQQALGLGLQFLLWYDEGEERNRGNFPPRFSGRQFPNYSSELNVNALELEDSALYLCASSQGTSGGAHEQFFGPGTRLTVL.

This clone was recorded once. The chain recombines TRBV7-3 with TRBJ2-2; 10 nucleotides agree with TRBD2. With 5 bases clipped from V and 7 bases from J, the junction kept 7 bases outside the gene matches. Per the germline V gene, CDR1 is SGHTA and CDR2 is FQGTGA. The CDR3 extends over 15 amino acids. For the CDR3, the DNA is TGTGCCAGCAGCATAGCGGGAGGAAAAAGCGGGGAGCTGTTTTTT. Translating it yields CASSIAGGKSGELFF.

Written as DNA, the CDR3 is TGTGCCAGTAGTATAACCGGGACACGTACCGGGGAGCTGTTTTTT. Encoded protein: CASSITGTRTGELFF. This rearrangement joins TRBV19 to TRBJ2-2, with a possible D match to TRBD1 (6 bases). The length of the CDR3 is 15 residues. Trimming removed 2 bases at V and 5 bases at J, with 12 bases between. CDR1 and CDR2 (germline): LNHDA, SQIVND (reference sequence).

This chain uses TRBV3-1 (or the pseudogene TRBV3-2) with TRBJ2-3, with D possibly being TRBD2 (6 bases). Germline V lookup: CDR1 LGHDT, CDR2 YNNKEL (reference sequence). Deletions cut 0 bases from V and 8 bases from J, with 9 bases between. The CDR3 has 13 residues. CDR3 region: CASSQDWRGTQYF. DNA of the CDR3: TGTGCCAGCAGCCAAGACTGGCGGGGTACGCAGTATTTT.

This sequence joins TRBV27 and TRBJ1-5; D not certain. Deletions cut 7 bases from V and 2 bases from J, with 9 bases between. Per germline, CDR1 MNHEY and CDR2 SMNVEV (reference sequence). CDR3 size: 13 residues. In DNA, the CDR3 is TGTGCCAGCAAAGAAGCGGGCAATCAGCCCCAGCATTTT. Amino acid sequence: CASKEAGNQPQHF.

The chain combines TRBV7-2 with TRBJ2-3; the match to TRBD2 covers 10 bases. The junction had 13 bases not matched to a gene; V was cut back by 5 bases and J by 5 bases. The CDR3 totals 17 residues. Germline CDR1 and CDR2: SGHTA and FQGNSA. Here the CDR3 DNA reads TGTGCCAGCAGCGCCGCCCCCCCTAGCGGGGGATTAGATACGCAGTATTTT. Protein: CASSAAPPSGGLDTQYF.

This rearrangement joins TRBV9 to TRBJ2-3; TRBD2 aligns across 7 bases. Germline V lookup: CDR1 SGDLS, CDR2 YYNGEE. CDR3 length: 17 amino acids. The J segment lost 2 bases and the V segment lost 0 bases, leaving 9 bases of the junction unmatched. This CDR3 reads CASSVGEASGYTDTQYF. In DNA form, the CDR3 reads TGTGCCAGCAGCGTAGGTGAGGCTAGCGGTTACACAGATACGCAGTATTTT. The full variable domain, its missing parts supplied by reference TRBV9 and TRBJ2-3, is DSGVTQTPKHLITATGQRVTLRCSPRSGDLSVYWYQQSLDQGLQFLIQYYNGEERAKGNILERFSAQQFPDLHSELNLSSLELGDSALYFCASSVGEASGYTDTQYFGPGTRLTVL.

In its sample, this clone was seen once. The rearrangement uses TRBV30 and TRBJ2-5, with 9 nucleotides matching TRBD2. This CDR3 region has 16 residues. CDR1 and CDR2 (germline): GTSNPN, SVGIG (reference sequence). J gave up 1 base and V 0 bases, and 6 bases lay outside the gene matches. CDR3: CAWSVYLAGPQETQYF. The CDR3 bases are TGTGCCTGGAGTGTCTATCTAGCGGGGCCCCAAGAGACCCAGTACTTC.

V gene TRBV4-1 combines with J gene TRBJ2-4; D remains ambiguous. In germline, CDR1 is MGHRA, CDR2 YSYEKL. The CDR3 spans 17 residues. V was cut by 2 bases and J by 0 bases, with 14 bases left in between. CDR3 nucleotide sequence: TGCGCCAGCAGCCAATTTCCCACAGCTCTAGCCAAAAACATTCAGTACTTC. This encodes CASSQFPTALAKNIQYF.

V and J are TRBV5-4 and TRBJ1-5; D gene uncertain. The germline V and J ends were trimmed by 0 bases and 0 bases, with 4 bases remaining between them. The germline V gene encodes CDR1 SGHNT and CDR2 YYREEE (reference sequence). The CDR3 spans 14 residues. CDR3 coding DNA: TGTGCCAGCAGCTTGGGTAATAGCAATCAGCCCCAGCATTTT. As protein: CASSLGNSNQPQHF.

The chain employs TRBV5-6 and TRBJ2-5; perhaps TRBD2 as D (6 bases). This CDR3 comprises 15 residues. With 2 bases removed from V and 5 bases from J, the gap between germline ends came to 16 bases. CDR1 SGHDT and CDR2 YYEEEE come from the germline V gene. Written as DNA, the CDR3 is TGTGCCAGCAGCTTAGACGGAGGGAGAGGGGAGACCCAGTACTTC. Amino acid sequence: CASSLDGGRGETQYF.

The chain joins TRBV18 to TRBJ1-4; D not resolved. This CDR3 is built from 15 residues. Trimming stripped 5 bases from V and 0 bases from J, with 10 bases between. Germline CDR1 is KGHSH and CDR2 is LQKENI. CDR3 in amino acids: CASSASPATNEKLFF. DNA of the CDR3: TGTGCCAGCTCAGCAAGCCCTGCAACTAATGAAAAACTGTTTTTT.

This chain uses TRBV14 with TRBJ2-5; no definite D call. The V end lost 3 bases, the J end lost 5 bases, and 7 bases lay between the germline ends. The germline V gene has CDR1 SGHDN and CDR2 FVKESK. The CDR3 spans 12 residues. CDR3 sequence reads: CASSHYRETQYF. Written as DNA, the CDR3 is TGTGCCAGCAGCCATTACCGGGAGACCCAGTACTTC. The complete variable domain, with remaining parts taken from reference TRBV14 and TRBJ2-5, reads EAGVTQFPSHSVIEKGQTVTLRCDPISGHDNLYWYRRVMGKEIKFLLHFVKESKQDESGMPNNRFLAERTGGTYSTLKVQPAELEDSGVYFCASSHYRETQYFGPGTRLLVL.